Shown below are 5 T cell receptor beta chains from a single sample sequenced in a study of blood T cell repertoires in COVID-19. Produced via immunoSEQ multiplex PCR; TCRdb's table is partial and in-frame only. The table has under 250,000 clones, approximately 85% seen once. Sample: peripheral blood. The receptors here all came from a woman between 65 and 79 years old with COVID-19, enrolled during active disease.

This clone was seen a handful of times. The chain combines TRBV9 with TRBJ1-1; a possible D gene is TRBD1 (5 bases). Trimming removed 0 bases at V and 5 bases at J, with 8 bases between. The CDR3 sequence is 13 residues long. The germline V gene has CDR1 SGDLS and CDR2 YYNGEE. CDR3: CASSVDPGTEAFF. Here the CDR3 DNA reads TGTGCCAGCAGCGTAGACCCAGGGACTGAAGCTTTCTTT.

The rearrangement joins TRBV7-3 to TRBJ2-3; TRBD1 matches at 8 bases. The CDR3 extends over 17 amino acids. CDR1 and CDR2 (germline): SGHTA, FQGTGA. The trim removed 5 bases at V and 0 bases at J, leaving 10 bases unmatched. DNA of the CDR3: TGTGCCAGCAGCCTTCACGGGACAGGAATAAGCACAGATACGCAGTATTTT. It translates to CASSLHGTGISTDTQYF.

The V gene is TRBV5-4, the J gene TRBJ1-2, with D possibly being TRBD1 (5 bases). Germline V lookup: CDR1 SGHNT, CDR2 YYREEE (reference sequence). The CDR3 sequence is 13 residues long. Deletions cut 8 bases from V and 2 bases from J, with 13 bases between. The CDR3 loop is CASTTGDNYGYTF. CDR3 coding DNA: TGTGCCAGTACCACAGGAGACAACTATGGCTACACCTTC.

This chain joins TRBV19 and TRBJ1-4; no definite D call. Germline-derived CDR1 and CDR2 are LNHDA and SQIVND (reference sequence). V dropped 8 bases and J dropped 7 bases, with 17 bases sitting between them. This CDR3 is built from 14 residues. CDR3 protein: CASGLGSWPEKLFF. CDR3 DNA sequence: TGTGCCAGTGGCTTGGGGAGCTGGCCTGAAAAACTGTTTTTT.

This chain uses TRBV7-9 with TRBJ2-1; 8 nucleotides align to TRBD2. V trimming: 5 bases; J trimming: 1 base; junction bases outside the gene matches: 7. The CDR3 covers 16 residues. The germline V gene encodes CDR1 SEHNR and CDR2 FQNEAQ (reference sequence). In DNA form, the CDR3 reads TGTGCCAGCAGCCCTCGGGGGGGGGCATCCTACAATGAGCAGTTCTTC. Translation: CASSPRGGASYNEQFF.